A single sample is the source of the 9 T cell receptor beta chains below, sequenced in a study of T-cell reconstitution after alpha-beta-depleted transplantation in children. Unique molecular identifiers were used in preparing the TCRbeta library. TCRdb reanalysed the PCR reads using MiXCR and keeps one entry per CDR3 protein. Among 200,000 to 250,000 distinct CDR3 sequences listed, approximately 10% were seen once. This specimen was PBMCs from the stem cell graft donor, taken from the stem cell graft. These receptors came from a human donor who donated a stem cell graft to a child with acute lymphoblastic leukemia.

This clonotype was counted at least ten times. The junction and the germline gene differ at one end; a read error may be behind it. DNA of the CDR3: TGCAGTGCTTCCGGACTAGTCTCCCACGAGCAGTACTTC. Protein sequence: CSASGLVSHEQYF. The chain has TRBV20-1 and TRBJ2-7; 7 bases match TRBD2. The V gene's germline CDR1 is DFQATT and CDR2 SNEGSKA (reference sequence). The CDR3 has 13 amino acids.

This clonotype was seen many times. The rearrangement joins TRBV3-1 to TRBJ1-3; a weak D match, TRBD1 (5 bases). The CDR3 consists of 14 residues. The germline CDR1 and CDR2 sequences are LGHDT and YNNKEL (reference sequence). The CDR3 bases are TGTGGTACAGGTCATAGGAACTCTGGAAACACCATATATTTT. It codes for CGTGHRNSGNTIYF.

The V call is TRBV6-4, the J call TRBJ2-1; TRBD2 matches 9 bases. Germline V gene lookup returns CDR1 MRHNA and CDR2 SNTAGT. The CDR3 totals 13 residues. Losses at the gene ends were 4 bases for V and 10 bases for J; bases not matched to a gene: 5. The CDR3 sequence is CASSAGTSNEQFF. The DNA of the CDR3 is TGTGCCAGCAGTGCCGGGACTAGCAACGAGCAGTTCTTC.

DNA for the CDR3: TGTGCCAGCTCACCAGCGGCAGAATTGACCGGGGAGCTGTTTTTT. Translating gives CASSPAAELTGELFF. The chain combines TRBV18 with TRBJ2-2; D is uncertain. The CDR3 runs to 15 residues. Germline loops: CDR1 KGHSH, CDR2 LQKENI. V lost 2 bases, J lost 5 bases, and 12 bases lay in between.

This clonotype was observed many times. In nucleotides, the CDR3 is TGTGCCAGCAGCCAAGTGGGACAAGGAGGTGAAAAACTGTTTTTT. This sequence encodes CASSQVGQGGEKLFF. The chain carries TRBV4-2 and TRBJ1-4; D perhaps matches TRBD1 (6 bases). The germline V gene encodes CDR1 LGHNA and CDR2 YNFKEQ. V lost 1 base to trimming and J lost 7 bases, with 13 bases between them. This CDR3 spans 15 amino acids.

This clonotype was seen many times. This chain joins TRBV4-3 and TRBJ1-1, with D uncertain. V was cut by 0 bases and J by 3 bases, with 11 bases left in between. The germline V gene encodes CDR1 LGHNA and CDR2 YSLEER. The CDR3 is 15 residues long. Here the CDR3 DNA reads TGCGCCAGCAGCCAAGAGCTAAGTTCAGACACTGAAGCTTTCTTT. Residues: CASSQELSSDTEAFF.

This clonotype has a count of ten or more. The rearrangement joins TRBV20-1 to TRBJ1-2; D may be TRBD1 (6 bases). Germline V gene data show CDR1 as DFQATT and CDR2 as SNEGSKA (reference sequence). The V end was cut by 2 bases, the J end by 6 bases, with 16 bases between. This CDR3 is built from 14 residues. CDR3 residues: CSARNLKGGDGYTF. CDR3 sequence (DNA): TGCAGTGCTAGAAACCTCAAAGGGGGGGATGGCTACACCTTC.

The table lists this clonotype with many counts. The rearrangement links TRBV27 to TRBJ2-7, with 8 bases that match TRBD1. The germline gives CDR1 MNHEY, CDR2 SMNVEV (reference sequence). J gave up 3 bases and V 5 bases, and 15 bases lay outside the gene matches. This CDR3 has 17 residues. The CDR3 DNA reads TGTGCCAGCAGTCAAGCGGACAGGGCGATTCTGTACTACGAGCAGTACTTC. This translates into CASSQADRAILYYEQYF.

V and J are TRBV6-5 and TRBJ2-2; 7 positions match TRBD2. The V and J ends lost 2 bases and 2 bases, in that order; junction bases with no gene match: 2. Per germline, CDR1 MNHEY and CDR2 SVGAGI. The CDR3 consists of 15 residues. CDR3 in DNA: TGTGCCAGCAGTTACGCTAGCGGCAACACCGGGGAGCTGTTTTTT. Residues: CASSYASGNTGELFF.